This TCR beta chain was retrieved from a study of T cells after yellow fever vaccination. Study-level results: Clones from primary vaccination mostly reappeared after the booster (96% CD4, roughly 87% CD8). Overall, a small share of clonotypes was seen in both CD4 and CD8 compartments. Compared with primary, the secondary response was weaker and peaked at day 5, not 15.

V dropped 4 bases and J dropped 3 bases, with 16 bases sitting between them. This CDR3 comprises 16 residues. Germline assignment: CDR1 LGHDT and CDR2 YNNKEL (reference sequence). About this clonotype itself: Its specificity is unknown.

TCR cDNA, made by 5'RACE template switching, carried an added universal primer site and UMIs. TCRdb called the 5' RACE reads again in MiXCR, with one record for every CDR3 protein. The data hold about 340,000 distinct CDR3 sequences, with approximately 12% observed a single time. The chain employs TRBV3-1 and TRBJ2-1, with a tentative D call TRBD2 (7 bases). The sequence came from a man aged 18 to 30 who received the YFV17D yellow fever vaccine. Source: CD4+ T cells sorted from PBMCs, taken 15 days after the yellow fever booster vaccination. CDR3 nucleotide sequence: TGTGCCAGCAGCCTCCGAGGGGGGGCCGGCTACAATGAGCAGTTCTTC. Its protein is CASSLRGGAGYNEQFF.